The 25 T cell receptor beta chains listed next were all sequenced from one sample in a study of beta chain features in type 1 diabetes. General study findings and limits: People with Type 1 diabetes carried modestly yet significantly shorter TCRB CDR3s in all four CD4+ subsets.

The study reverse transcribed the entire isolated RNA, so it sequenced expressed TCRB transcripts. Using immunoSEQ multiplex PCR, the repertoire was profiled, and TCRdb retains in-frame clones only, with some absent. The repertoire has hundreds of thousands of clones, about 14% of them found once; the top ten carry 0.035% to 0.045%. Their cognate antigens are unknown. Sequencing input: naive CD4+ T cells from blood. The receptors were sampled from a man aged 18-30 years with type 1 diabetes.

The CDR3 is CASSRETTQYF. The CDR3 DNA reads as TGCGCCAGCAGCCGGGAGACTACGCAGTATTTT. The chain employs TRBV5-1 and TRBJ2-3; the D gene is possibly TRBD2 (6 bases). The CDR3 has 11 residues. Per the germline V gene, CDR1 is SGHRS and CDR2 is YFSETQ. Trimming took off 4 bases at V and 8 bases at J, with 8 bases between the two ends. Drawing the rest from reference TRBV5-1 and TRBJ2-3, the complete variable domain is KAGVTQTPRYLIKTRGQQVTLSCSPISGHRSVSWYQQTPGQGLQFLFEYFSETQRNKGNFPGRFSGRQFSNSRSEMNVSTLELGDSALYLCASSRETTQYFGPGTRLTVL.

The chain links TRBV29-1 to TRBJ1-5; unclear D gene. The CDR3 length is 13 residues. Germline V gives CDR1 SQVTM, CDR2 ANQGSEA. V shed 4 bases and J shed 5 bases, with 12 bases lying between them. CDR3 bases: TGCAGCGTTGGTTCCACTGTAGATCAGCCCCAGCATTTT. This codes for CSVGSTVDQPQHF.

This clone was detected only a few times. V gene TRBV9 combines with J gene TRBJ2-1, with 13 bases fitting TRBD2. Germline lookup yields CDR1 SGDLS and CDR2 YYNGEE. This CDR3 spans 17 amino acids. J gave up 3 bases and V 4 bases, and 7 bases lay outside the gene matches. DNA of the CDR3: TGTGCCAGCAGCTTCGGGACTAGCGGGAACGGCTACAATGAGCAGTTCTTC. It translates to CASSFGTSGNGYNEQFF. Supplemented by reference TRBV9 and TRBJ2-1, the full variable domain reads DSGVTQTPKHLITATGQRVTLRCSPRSGDLSVYWYQQSLDQGLQFLIQYYNGEERAKGNILERFSAQQFPDLHSELNLSSLELGDSALYFCASSFGTSGNGYNEQFFGPGTRLTVL.

In this sample, this clone turned up a few times. The DNA of the CDR3 is TGTGCCAGTAGCGGGACGGCGAATATGAACACTGAAGCTTTCTTT. It is translated as CASSGTANMNTEAFF. The J gene is TRBJ1-1, the V gene TRBV19, with D possibly TRBD1 on 5 matching bases. The CDR3 runs 15 residues. Trimming took off 6 bases at V and 0 bases at J, with 14 bases between the two ends. Germline V gene sequence: CDR1 LNHDA, CDR2 SQIVND (reference sequence).

In this sample, this clone turned up a few times. The chain combines TRBV6-5 with TRBJ2-7; D possibly corresponds to TRBD2 (5 bases). V was pared by 4 bases and J by 11 bases, with 15 bases between. Germline-derived CDR1 and CDR2 are MNHEY and SVGAGI. The CDR3 spans 12 residues. CDR3 loop: CASSLEGRAKYF. In nucleotides, the CDR3 is TGTGCCAGCAGTTTAGAAGGGAGAGCCAAGTACTTC.

The rearrangement uses TRBV28 and TRBJ2-6; D call uncertain. The germline V gene encodes CDR1 MDHEN and CDR2 SYDVKM. Trimming took off 2 bases at V and 4 bases at J, with 9 bases between the two ends. CDR3 length: 15 amino acids. CDR3 residues: CASSLINPGANVLTF. The CDR3 DNA is TGTGCCAGCAGTTTAATTAACCCCGGGGCCAACGTCCTGACTTTC. Looking up the rest from reference TRBV28 and TRBJ2-6 gives the full variable domain: DVKVTQSSRYLVKRTGEKVFLECVQDMDHENMFWYRQDPGLGLRLIYFSYDVKMKEKGDIPEGYSVSREKKERFSLILESASTNQTSMYLCASSLINPGANVLTFGAGSRLTVL.

This chain links TRBV7-2 with TRBJ1-6; D is perhaps TRBD1 (6 bases). CDR3 length: 15 amino acids. Germline-derived CDR1 and CDR2 are SGHTA and FQGNSA. With 3 bases removed from V and 6 bases from J, the gap between germline ends came to 12 bases. The CDR3 is CASSFTGSVNSPLHF. For the CDR3, the DNA is TGTGCCAGCAGCTTTACAGGGTCGGTTAATTCACCCCTCCACTTT.

This clone has a handful of counts. The chain joins TRBV4-2 to TRBJ2-7, with D possibly matching TRBD1 (5 bases). V was clipped by 0 bases and J by 3 bases, with 9 bases between them. The CDR3 runs to 14 residues. Germline CDR1 is LGHNA and CDR2 is YNFKEQ. CDR3 sequence reads: CASSQERRGYEQYF. The CDR3, as DNA: TGTGCCAGCAGCCAAGAGCGTAGGGGCTACGAGCAGTACTTC.

V and J are TRBV5-4 and TRBJ2-5, with 13 nucleotides matching TRBD2. V lost 4 bases, J lost 5 bases, and 5 bases stayed unmatched. Looked up from germline, CDR1 is SGHNT and CDR2 is YYREEE (reference sequence). The CDR3 consists of 15 residues. The CDR3, as DNA: TGTGCCAGCAGCGGGACTAGCGGGAAGGGGGAGACCCAGTACTTC. This sequence encodes CASSGTSGKGETQYF.

This clone turned up a few times. V usage is TRBV28 and J usage is TRBJ2-1; D may match TRBD1 or TRBD2 (6 bases each). From germline, CDR1 is MDHEN and CDR2 SYDVKM. The V end was cut by 8 bases, the J end by 7 bases, with 12 bases between. The CDR3 sequence is 12 residues long. The CDR3 DNA reads TGTGCCAGCTCGGGGGCCACGAATGAGCAGTTCTTC. Amino acids: CASSGATNEQFF.

The genes are TRBV5-6 and TRBJ1-5; D is ambiguous. Germline lookup yields CDR1 SGHDT and CDR2 YYEEEE. The CDR3 contains 15 residues. Trimming removed 0 bases at V and 0 bases at J, with 7 bases between. CDR3 nucleotides: TGTGCCAGCAGCTTGGACGGATATAGCAATCAGCCCCAGCATTTT. It yields the protein CASSLDGYSNQPQHF.

The rearrangement joins TRBV28 to TRBJ2-7; D remains ambiguous. Trimming took 1 base from V and 2 from J, leaving 3 bases between them. Germline CDR1 is MDHEN and CDR2 is SYDVKM. This CDR3 spans 12 amino acids. DNA for the CDR3: TGTGCCAGCAGTTTATTTGCCTACGAGCAGTACTTC. It codes for CASSLFAYEQYF.

As concerns this clone: This sample includes further DNA sequences coding for the same CDR3. This chain connects TRBV2 to TRBJ2-5; no clear D. Trimming left V 5 bases short and J 2 bases short, with 3 bases between. The CDR3 runs 11 residues. The germline CDR1 and CDR2 sequences are SNHLY and FYNNEI. The CDR3 DNA is TGTGCCAGCAGTTTGCAAGAGACCCAGTACTTC. It translates to CASSLQETQYF.

The rearrangement joins TRBV7-9 to TRBJ2-3; 9 nucleotides line up with TRBD1. CDR1 is SEHNR and CDR2 is FQNEAQ in the germline V gene (reference sequence). The length of the CDR3 is 16 residues. Unmatched junction bases numbered 7, after V lost 4 bases and J lost 2 bases. CDR3 loop: CASSSGDRASTDTQYF. CDR3 DNA sequence: TGTGCCAGCAGCTCCGGGGACAGGGCTTCCACAGATACGCAGTATTTT.

Of note for this clone: One end of the junction fails to match germline, which may point to a read error. The V gene is TRBV7-3, the J gene TRBJ2-6; 9 bases are a match to TRBD1. From germline, CDR1 is SGHTA and CDR2 FQGTGA. The CDR3 contains 13 residues. CDR3 region: CASSLTGGNVLTF. As DNA, the CDR3 is TGTGCCAGCAGCTTGACAGGGGGCAACGTCCTGACTTTC.

The sample holds a few counts of this clone. This chain joins TRBV15 and TRBJ1-1; D is perhaps TRBD1 (5 bases). Germline CDR1 LNHNV, CDR2 YYDKDF (reference sequence). This CDR3 spans 14 amino acids. Deletions cut 1 base from V and 7 bases from J, with 13 bases between. The CDR3 protein is CATSRGSGLNEAFF. CDR3 DNA: TGTGCCACCAGCAGAGGGTCAGGGCTGAATGAAGCTTTCTTT.

The chain uses TRBV7-2 and TRBJ2-1; no clear D gene. The CDR3 extends over 14 amino acids. The V gene's germline CDR1 is SGHTA and CDR2 FQGNSA. The V gene lost 5 bases and the J gene lost 4 bases, with 12 bases spanning the gap. The CDR3 sequence is CASSPVWSYNEQFF. CDR3 DNA: TGTGCCAGCAGCCCCGTCTGGAGTTACAATGAGCAGTTCTTC.

The chain combines TRBV19 with TRBJ2-5; tentative D call: TRBD1 (5 bases). This CDR3 region has 14 residues. The germline gives CDR1 LNHDA, CDR2 SQIVND (reference sequence). V shed 2 bases and J shed 6 bases, with 13 bases lying between them. CDR3 sequence: CASSIQGTGQTQYF. DNA for the CDR3: TGTGCCAGTAGTATACAGGGTACGGGTCAGACCCAGTACTTC.

This clone was detected a few times. The chain uses TRBV29-1 and TRBJ1-2; 7 nucleotides agree with TRBD1. CDR3 length: 14 residues. V gave up 7 bases and J gave up 4 bases; unmatched junction bases: 12. Germline CDR1 reads SQVTM; CDR2 reads ANQGSEA. The CDR3 DNA sequence: TGCAGCGGTGGGACAGCTACCCCTGGCTATGGCTACACCTTC. Protein sequence: CSGGTATPGYGYTF.

This clone was counted only a few times. J is TRBJ2-7 and V is TRBV19, with 12 bases identical to TRBD2. In germline, CDR1 is LNHDA, CDR2 SQIVND (reference sequence). V lost 8 bases and J lost 0; bases outside the gene matches: 5. This CDR3 comprises 15 residues. CDR3 coding DNA: TGTGCCAGTGGAACTAGCGGGAGGCGCTCCTACGAGCAGTACTTC. Residues: CASGTSGRRSYEQYF.

This clone came up a few times. The chain employs TRBV2 and TRBJ2-3; perhaps TRBD1 as D (6 bases). Trimming shortened V by 5 bases and J by 1 base, and 13 bases separated the two germline ends. Germline V gene lookup returns CDR1 SNHLY and CDR2 FYNNEI. The CDR3 runs 15 residues. DNA for the CDR3: TGTGCCAGCAGTAGACAGGTCGGGGGCACAGATACGCAGTATTTT. Translating it yields CASSRQVGGTDTQYF. Drawing the rest from reference TRBV2 and TRBJ2-3, the complete variable domain is EPEVTQTPSHQVTQMGQEVILRCVPISNHLYFYWYRQILGQKVEFLVSFYNNEISEKSEIFDDQFSVERPDGSNFTLKIRSTKLEDSAMYFCASSRQVGGTDTQYFGPGTRLTVL.

Worth noting for this clone: The sample holds other DNA sequences that translate to the same CDR3. The CDR3 DNA is TGTGCCAGTAGTATAGGTTCTGGGGCCAACGTCCTGACTTTC. Its protein is CASSIGSGANVLTF. The V gene is TRBV19, the J gene TRBJ2-6; D unclear. The CDR3 consists of 14 residues. Germline values: CDR1 LNHDA, CDR2 SQIVND (reference sequence). Trimming stripped 1 base from V and 1 base from J, with 2 bases between.

This clone appeared a few times. This chain uses TRBV29-1 with TRBJ1-1, with 7 nucleotides matching TRBD1. CDR3 length: 12 residues. Germline V gene lookup returns CDR1 SQVTM and CDR2 ANQGSEA. V dropped 7 bases and J dropped 1; count of bases not matched to a gene: 3. The chain's CDR3 is CSARQGNTEAFF. In DNA, the CDR3 is TGCAGCGCCCGACAGGGGAACACTGAAGCTTTCTTT.

This rearrangement joins TRBV4-3 to TRBJ2-1; D perhaps matches TRBD1 (5 bases). Deletions cut 0 bases from V and 10 bases from J, with 13 bases between. This CDR3 region has 14 residues. CDR1 and CDR2 (germline): LGHNA, YSLEER. The chain's CDR3 is CASSQDHGAREQFF. The CDR3 nucleotides read TGCGCCAGCAGCCAAGATCATGGGGCAAGGGAGCAGTTCTTC.

The chain has TRBV18 and TRBJ2-6, with D uncertain. The germline gives CDR1 KGHSH, CDR2 LQKENI. CDR3 length equals 15 residues. Trimming pared 4 bases from V and 0 bases from J, leaving 7 bases between. CDR3 amino acids: CASSQKYSGANVLTF. DNA of the CDR3: TGTGCCAGCTCACAGAAGTACTCTGGGGCCAACGTCCTGACTTTC.